This is a list of T cell receptor beta chains from one sample in a study of metastatic and nonmetastatic thyroid tumors. With MiXCR, TCRdb reprocessed the PCR reads. The data hold some 5,600 clones, with approximately 26% observed a single time. Sequenced sample: adjacent normal tissue. The receptor set was obtained from a female donor with papillary thyroid cancer or a benign thyroid nodule (not recorded which). Some clones in this sample may be carry-over from other donors' samples. The CDR3 runs from the conserved cysteine through the conserved F or W. D genes are given only for firm matches. Clone size, where shown, is once, few, many, or a class for clones that have expanded.

d_call	v_call	clone_size	j_call	cdr3_nt	cdr3_aa
NA	TRBV18	many	TRBJ1-3	TGTGCCAGCTCAAGCCAGGACACACGCTCTGGAAACACCATATATTTT	CASSSQDTRSGNTIYF
NA	TRBV6-4	NA	TRBJ1-2	TGTGCCAGCAGCTGGGGAGCAGGGGTTTATGGCTACACCTTC	CASSWGAGVYGYTF
TRBD1	TRBV30	NA	TRBJ2-7	TGTGCCTGGAGTGTAGCCGGGACAGGGATGAGGGAGCAGTACTTC	CAWSVAGTGMREQYF
NA	TRBV29-1	many	TRBJ1-1	TGCAGCGTTTACCGGCATGAAGCTTTCTTT	CSVYRHEAFF
NA	TRBV20-1	NA	TRBJ1-3	TGCAGTGCTCGGGGACATTCGATCTCTGTAAACACCATATATTTT	CSARGHSISVNTIYF
TRBD2	TRBV20-1	NA	TRBJ2-1	TGCAGTGCGTTATCCCTAGCGGGAGGCTCCTACAATGAGCAGTTCTTC	CSALSLAGGSYNEQFF
TRBD1	TRBV7-6	large	TRBJ2-5	TGTGCCAGCAGCTTAGAACAGGGGGCGTTTGAGACCCAGTACTTC	CASSLEQGAFETQYF
NA	TRBV2	few	TRBJ2-7	TGTGCCAGCAGTGATGGTTTAGCTACTTTGGACGAGCAGTACTTC	CASSDGLATLDEQYF
TRBD1	TRBV7-2	many	TRBJ2-1	TGTGCCAGCACCCAGGACAGGGAGCAGTTCTTC	CASTQDREQFF
TRBD2	TRBV5-1	NA	TRBJ2-3	TGCGCCAGCAGCTTGGATCCGGGGGGTCTCACAGATACGAAGTATTTT	CASSLDPGGLTDTKYF
NA	TRBV18	NA	TRBJ2-1	TGTGCCAGCTCATCAAAGACCGTAGGCTCCTACAATGAGCAGTTCTTC	CASSSKTVGSYNEQFF
TRBD1	TRBV7-2	NA	TRBJ1-5	TGTGCCAGCAGCTTAACGGGACAGCCTAACAATCAGCCCCAGCATTTT	CASSLTGQPNNQPQHF
NA	TRBV27	NA	TRBJ2-7	TGTGCCAGCAGTTCAGGGGCCTCGAGGTACGAGCAGTACTTC	CASSSGASRYEQYF
NA	TRBV20-1	medium-sized	TRBJ2-5	TGCAGTGCTCCGTCCGTGAACCAAGAGACCCAGTACTTC	CSAPSVNQETQYF
NA	TRBV6-1	medium-sized	TRBJ1-4	TGTGCCAGCAGTGAAGCAGGGGGGAAACTGTTTTTT	CASSEAGGKLFF
NA	TRBV6-2/TRBV6-3	few	TRBJ1-1	TGTGCCAGCAGTAATACAGAGAACACTGAAGCTTTCTTT	CASSNTENTEAFF
NA	TRBV18	NA	TRBJ2-5	TGTGCCAGCCTCGGCCCCCGGGAGACCCAGTACTTC	CASLGPRETQYF
TRBD1	TRBV5-1	NA	TRBJ2-7	TGCGCCAGCAGCTTGGTTACGGGACAGGGACACGAGCAGTACTTC	CASSLVTGQGHEQYF
NA	TRBV7-3	NA	TRBJ2-2	TGTGCCAGCAGCTTGTCCTATAACACCGGGGAGCTGTTTTTT	CASSLSYNTGELFF
TRBD1	TRBV28	NA	TRBJ2-7	TGTGCCGCCAAGGGGGCGGACAGGATCCACGAGCAGTACTTC	CAAKGADRIHEQYF
TRBD2	TRBV20-1	medium-sized	TRBJ2-1	TGCAGTGCAAGGCTGACTAGCGGGAGAACCTACAATGAGCAGTTCTTC	CSARLTSGRTYNEQFF
TRBD1	TRBV7-3	NA	TRBJ2-1	TGTGCCAGCAGCCCAGGGACAGGGGTTAGTGAGCAGTTCTTC	CASSPGTGVSEQFF
NA	TRBV3-1	NA	TRBJ2-7	TGTGCCAGCAGCCAAGATGTCGCATTAAGCTCCTACGAGCAGTACTTC	CASSQDVALSSYEQYF
NA	TRBV6-5	NA	TRBJ1-2	TGTGCCAGCAGTTACAAGGGGGTCTATGGCTACACCTTC	CASSYKGVYGYTF
NA	TRBV2	many	TRBJ1-6	TGTGCCAGCAGTGAAGGACCTCTCTATCGGACACCCCTCCACTTT	CASSEGPLYRTPLHF
NA	TRBV2	large	TRBJ1-5	TGTGCCAGCAGTGAAGCGCTTCGAGGGGGTCTAGGTCAGCCCCAGCATTTT	CASSEALRGGLGQPQHF
NA	TRBV25-1	few	TRBJ1-2	TGTGCCAGCAGTGAATACGGTCGCAACCCGGACAGATATGGCTACACCTTC	CASSEYGRNPDRYGYTF
NA	TRBV20-1	large	TRBJ1-6	TGCAGTGCTATGGGACACCTTAATTCACCCCTCCACTTT	CSAMGHLNSPLHF
NA	TRBV27	medium-sized	TRBJ1-4	TGTGCCAGCAGTTTATCTAGTCCCGGCCGCTCGTCAACTAATGAAAAACTGTTTTTT	CASSLSSPGRSSTNEKLFF
NA	TRBV28	medium-sized	TRBJ1-1	TGTGCCAGCAGCCCTTGGGAAGGGGGAGGGACTGAAGCTTTCTTT	CASSPWEGGGTEAFF
NA	TRBV28	NA	TRBJ1-1	TGTGCCAGCAGTTCGGGACTCGGAACTGAAGCTTTCTTT	CASSSGLGTEAFF
NA	TRBV6-1	many	TRBJ1-4	TGTGCCAGCAGGGGGCCGGAGAAAAAACTGTTTTTT	CASRGPEKKLFF
TRBD2	TRBV11-2	many	TRBJ2-3	TGTGCCAGCAGCCTTTTAGCGGGAGGGAACACAGATACGCAGTATTTT	CASSLLAGGNTDTQYF
TRBD1	TRBV5-1	NA	TRBJ1-1	TGCGCCAGCACCCACGCGGGACAGGACATGAACACTGAAGCTTTCTTT	CASTHAGQDMNTEAFF
NA	TRBV10-3	medium-sized	TRBJ2-1	TGTGCCATCAGTCTTTCGTGGGGTGAGCAGTTCTTC	CAISLSWGEQFF
NA	TRBV11-2	NA	TRBJ1-1	TGTGCCAGCAGCTTAGGGGGTCCGCAGGAAGCTTTCTTT	CASSLGGPQEAFF
NA	TRBV11-3	large	TRBJ2-7	TGTGCCAGCAGCCGCTCCTACGAGCAGTACTTC	CASSRSYEQYF
NA	TRBV2	few	TRBJ1-1	TGTGCCAGCGACTTGAGAGTGGCCATGAACACTGAAGCTTTCTTT	CASDLRVAMNTEAFF
TRBD2	TRBV7-2	NA	TRBJ2-7	TGTGCCAGCAGCTTCTTAGCGGGAGGGACTTACGAGCAGTACTTC	CASSFLAGGTYEQYF
NA	TRBV6-1	many	TRBJ1-4	TGTGCCAGCAGTGATGTATTGGGTCCGGATGAAAAACTGTTTTTT	CASSDVLGPDEKLFF
TRBD2	TRBV6-1	large	TRBJ2-1	TGTGCCAGCAGTGGGTGGACTAGCGGGGCTTACAATGAGCAGTTCTTC	CASSGWTSGAYNEQFF
NA	TRBV11-2	many	TRBJ2-7	TGTGCCAGCAGCTTAGACCCATCCTCCCAGCAGTACTTC	CASSLDPSSQQYF
NA	TRBV12-3/TRBV12-4	NA	TRBJ2-3	TGTGCCAGCAGCGCGGACGGAACTGATACGCAGTATTTT	CASSADGTDTQYF
TRBD2	TRBV11-2	few	TRBJ2-5	TGTGCCAGCAGCCCGCGTCGTGGTTTGGGGGGGGAGACCCAGTACTTC	CASSPRRGLGGETQYF
NA	TRBV20-1	NA	TRBJ1-1	TGCAGTGCTAAACGGATGAACACTGAAGCTTTCTTT	CSAKRMNTEAFF
NA	TRBV7-3	medium-sized	TRBJ2-1	TGTGCCAGCAGCTTAAGACAAGGCTCCTACAATGAGCAGTTCTTC	CASSLRQGSYNEQFF
NA	TRBV5-6	few	TRBJ1-4	TGTGCCAGCAGCTTGGTTGGGGGGAGCGGTGAAAAACTGTTTTTT	CASSLVGGSGEKLFF
TRBD2	TRBV4-1	NA	TRBJ2-5	TGCGCCAGCAGCCAACCCGCGGGGGGCCAAGAGACCCAGTACTTC	CASSQPAGGQETQYF
NA	TRBV6-1	few	TRBJ2-1	TGTGCCAGCAGTGTTTATGGTGGGACCTACAATGAGCAGTTCTTC	CASSVYGGTYNEQFF
NA	TRBV28	NA	TRBJ2-7	TGTGCCAGCAGTCTCAACAGGGGACTCTACGAGCAGTACTTC	CASSLNRGLYEQYF
NA	TRBV27	few	TRBJ2-1	TGTGCCAGCGGATCGTGGGGGATCAATGAGCAGTTCTTC	CASGSWGINEQFF